This TCR beta chain stems from a study of immune evolution from preneoplasia to lung adenocarcinoma. Background on the study: HLA loss of heterozygosity: under 7.5% AIS, over 12% MIA, around 33% ADC, none AAH.

As concerns this clone: Its target is unknown.

General study findings and limits: Later-stage lesions appeared to have more T cells, more diversity, less clonality. From normal lung to invasive adenocarcinoma, top clone frequencies appeared to decrease.

This CDR3 spans 15 amino acids. Trimming removed 10 bases from V and 6 bases from J; junction bases left unmatched: 16. Germline loops: CDR1 ENHRY, CDR2 SYGVKD. Repertoires were generated with immunoSEQ multiplex PCR, while TCRdb's copy carries only in-frame clones and drops some. The data contain 5,000 or so clones, approximately 91% of them singletons. The V and J genes are TRBV10-3 and TRBJ2-7; 9 bases agree with TRBD2. Sequenced material: FFPE invasive lung adenocarcinoma tissue. The receptor was derived from a person aged 45 to 60 with lung adenocarcinoma. In nucleotides, the CDR3 is TGTGCCACCGCGAGGGCGGGAGGGTCCCTATCCGAGCAGTACTTC. Translating it yields CATARAGGSLSEQYF.